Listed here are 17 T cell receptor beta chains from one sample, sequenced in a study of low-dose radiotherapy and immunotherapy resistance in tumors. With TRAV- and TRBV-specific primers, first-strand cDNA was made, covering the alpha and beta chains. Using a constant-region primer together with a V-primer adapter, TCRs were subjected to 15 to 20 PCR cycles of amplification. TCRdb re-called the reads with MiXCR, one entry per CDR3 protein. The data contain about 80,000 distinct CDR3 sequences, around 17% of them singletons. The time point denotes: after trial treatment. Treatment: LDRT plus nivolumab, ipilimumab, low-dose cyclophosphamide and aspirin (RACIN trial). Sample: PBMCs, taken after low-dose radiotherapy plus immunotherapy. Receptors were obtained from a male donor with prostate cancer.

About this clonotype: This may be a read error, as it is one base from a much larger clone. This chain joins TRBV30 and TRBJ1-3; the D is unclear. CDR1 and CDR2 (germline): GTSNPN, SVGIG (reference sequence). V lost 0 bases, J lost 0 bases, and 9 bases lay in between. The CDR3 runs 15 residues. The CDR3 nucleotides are TGTGCCTGGAGTGTAGCCCTATTCTCTGGAAACACCATATATTTT. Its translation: CAWSVALFSGNTIYF.

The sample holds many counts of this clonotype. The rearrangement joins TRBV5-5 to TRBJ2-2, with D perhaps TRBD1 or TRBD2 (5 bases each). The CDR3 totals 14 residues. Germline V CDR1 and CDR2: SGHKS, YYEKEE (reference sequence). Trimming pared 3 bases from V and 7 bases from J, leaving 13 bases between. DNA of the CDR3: TGTGCCAGCAGCTGGGGACCGGGAAGCGGGGAGCTGTTTTTT. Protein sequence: CASSWGPGSGELFF.

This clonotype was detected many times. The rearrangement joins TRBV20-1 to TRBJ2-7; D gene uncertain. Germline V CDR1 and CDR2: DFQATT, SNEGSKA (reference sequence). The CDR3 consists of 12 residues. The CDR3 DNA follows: TGCATCCCCCACCCCGCGTGGTACGAGCAGTACTTC. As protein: CIPHPAWYEQYF.

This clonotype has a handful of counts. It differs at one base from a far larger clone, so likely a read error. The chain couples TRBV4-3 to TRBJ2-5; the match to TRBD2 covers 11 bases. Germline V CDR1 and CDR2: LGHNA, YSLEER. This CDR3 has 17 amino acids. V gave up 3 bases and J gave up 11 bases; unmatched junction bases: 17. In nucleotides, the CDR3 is TGCGCCAGCAGCCAGTCTTACGGGACTAGCGGCTACAATGAGCAGTACTTC. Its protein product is CASSQSYGTSGYNEQYF.

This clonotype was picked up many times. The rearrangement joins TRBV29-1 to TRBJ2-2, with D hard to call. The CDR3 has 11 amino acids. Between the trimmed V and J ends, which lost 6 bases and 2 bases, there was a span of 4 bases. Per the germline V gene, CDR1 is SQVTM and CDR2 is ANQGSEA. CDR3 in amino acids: CSVANTGELFF. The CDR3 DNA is TGCAGCGTCGCCAACACCGGGGAGCTGTTTTTT.

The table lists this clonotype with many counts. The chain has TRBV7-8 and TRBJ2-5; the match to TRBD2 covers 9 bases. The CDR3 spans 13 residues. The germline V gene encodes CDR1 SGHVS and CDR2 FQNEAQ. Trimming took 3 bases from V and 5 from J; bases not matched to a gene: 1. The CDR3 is CASSLAGGETQYF. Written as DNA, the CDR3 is TGTGCCAGCAGCTTGGCGGGGGGGGAGACCCAGTACTTC.

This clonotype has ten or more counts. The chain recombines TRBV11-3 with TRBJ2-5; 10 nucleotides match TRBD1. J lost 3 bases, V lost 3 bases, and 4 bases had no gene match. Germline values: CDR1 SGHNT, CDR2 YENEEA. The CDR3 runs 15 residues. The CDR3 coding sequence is TGTGCCAGCAGCTTGGCCGGGACAGGGGAAGAGACCCAGTACTTC. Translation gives CASSLAGTGEETQYF.

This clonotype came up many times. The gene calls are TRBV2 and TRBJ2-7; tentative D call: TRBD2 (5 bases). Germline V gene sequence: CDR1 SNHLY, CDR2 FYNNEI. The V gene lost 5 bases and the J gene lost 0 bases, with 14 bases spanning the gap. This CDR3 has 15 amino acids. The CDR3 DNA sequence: TGTGCCAGCAGTCCCGGGATTCCTATCTCCTACGAGCAGTACTTC. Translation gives CASSPGIPISYEQYF.

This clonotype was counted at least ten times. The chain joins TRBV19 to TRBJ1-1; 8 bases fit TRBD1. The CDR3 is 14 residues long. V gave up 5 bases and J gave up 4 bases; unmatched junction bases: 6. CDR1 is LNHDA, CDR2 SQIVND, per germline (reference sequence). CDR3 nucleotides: TGTGCCAGTAGTCGGACAGGGTGGAGCACTGAAGCTTTCTTT. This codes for CASSRTGWSTEAFF.

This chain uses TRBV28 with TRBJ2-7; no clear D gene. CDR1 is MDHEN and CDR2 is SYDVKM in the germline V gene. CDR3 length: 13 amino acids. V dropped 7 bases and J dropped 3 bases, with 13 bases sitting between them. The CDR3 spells CASMRDVNYEQYF. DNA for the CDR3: TGTGCCAGCATGAGAGATGTCAACTACGAGCAGTACTTC.

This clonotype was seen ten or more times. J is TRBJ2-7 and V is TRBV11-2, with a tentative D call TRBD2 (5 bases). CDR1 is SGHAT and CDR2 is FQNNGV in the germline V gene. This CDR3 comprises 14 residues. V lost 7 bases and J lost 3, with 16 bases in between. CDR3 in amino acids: CASTLSRGIYEQYF. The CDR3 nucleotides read TGTGCCAGCACCCTTAGCAGAGGGATCTACGAGCAGTACTTC.

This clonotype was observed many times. In DNA, the CDR3 is TGTGCCAGTCCGGGACAGGGACCTGTTTATGGCTACACCTTC. Its protein is CASPGQGPVYGYTF. This sequence joins TRBV6-2 or TRBV6-3 and TRBJ1-2; 9 bases fit TRBD1. Trimming took 9 bases from V and 5 from J; bases not matched to a gene: 10. The CDR3 totals 14 residues. Germline V gene lookup returns CDR1 MNHEY and CDR2 SVGEGT.

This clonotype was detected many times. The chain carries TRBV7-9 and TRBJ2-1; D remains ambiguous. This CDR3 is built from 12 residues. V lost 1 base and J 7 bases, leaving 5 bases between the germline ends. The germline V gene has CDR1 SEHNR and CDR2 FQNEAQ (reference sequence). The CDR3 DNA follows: TGTGCCAGCAGCTTAGTAATGAATGAGCAGTTCTTC. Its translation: CASSLVMNEQFF.

The CDR3 is CASSLGSNTYGYTF. The DNA for the CDR3 is TGTGCCAGCAGTTTAGGATCCAACACCTATGGCTACACCTTC. The rearrangement uses TRBV12-3 or TRBV12-4 and TRBJ1-2; D unresolved. The CDR3 contains 14 residues. With 1 base removed from V and 4 bases from J, the gap between germline ends came to 10 bases.

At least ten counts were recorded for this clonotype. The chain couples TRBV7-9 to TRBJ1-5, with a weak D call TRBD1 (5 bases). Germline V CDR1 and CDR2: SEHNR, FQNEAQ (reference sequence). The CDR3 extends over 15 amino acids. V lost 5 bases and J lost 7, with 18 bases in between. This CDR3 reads CASSLGADPGQPQHF. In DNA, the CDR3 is TGTGCCAGCAGCCTCGGGGCCGACCCGGGCCAGCCCCAGCATTTT.

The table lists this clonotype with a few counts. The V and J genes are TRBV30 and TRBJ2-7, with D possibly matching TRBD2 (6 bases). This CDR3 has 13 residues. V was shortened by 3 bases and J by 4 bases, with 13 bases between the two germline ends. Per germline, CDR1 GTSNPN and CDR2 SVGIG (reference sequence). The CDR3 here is CAWRGLGTYEQYF. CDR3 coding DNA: TGTGCCTGGAGGGGACTGGGTACGTACGAGCAGTACTTC.

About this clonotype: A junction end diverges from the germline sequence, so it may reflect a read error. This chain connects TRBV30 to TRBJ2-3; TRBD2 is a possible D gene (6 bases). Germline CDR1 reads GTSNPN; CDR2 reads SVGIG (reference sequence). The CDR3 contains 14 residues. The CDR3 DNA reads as TGTGCCTGGAGGGAGCGGGCCAGCACGGATACGCAGTATTTT. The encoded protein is CAWRERASTDTQYF. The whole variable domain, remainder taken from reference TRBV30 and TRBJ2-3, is SQTIHQWPATLVQPVGSPLSLECTVEGTSNPNLYWYRQAAGRGLQLLFYSVGIGQISSEVPQNLSASRPQDRQFILSSKKLLLSDSGFYLCAWRERASTDTQYFGPGTRLTVL.